The source of this TCR beta chain is a study of blood T cells in healthy people across ages. Overall study results and limits: Any changes in expanded clonotypes were possibly confounded, as donor CMV status remained unknown. PBMCs were not sorted, which prevented a conclusive comparison of naive versus antigen-experienced cells. There were more naive CD4+ cells and higher diversity in long-lived donors than in aged donors.

This clonotype was seen at least ten times. The antigen remains unidentified. A J-beta primer mix and a sample-barcoded 5' primer were used in a second PCR of roughly 6 to 11 cycles. All cDNA molecules were each tagged by a template-switch adaptor with 12 random nucleotides. TCRdb passed the 5' RACE reads through MiXCR, listing each CDR3 protein once. Among about 970,000 distinct CDR3 sequences, 45% to 60% were seen once, and the ten largest hold roughly a fifth. Source material: blood. The origin of this receptor is a woman aged 60-75 years in good health.

CDR3 coding DNA: TGTGCCAGCAGTGAGACAGGGGGAGGTGAAAAACTGTTTTTT. This sequence encodes CASSETGGGEKLFF. The chain joins TRBV12-3 or TRBV12-4 to TRBJ1-4; 9 bases are a match to TRBD1. This CDR3 region has 14 residues. V trimming: 5 bases; J trimming: 7 bases; junction bases outside the gene matches: 5.